The clone carrying this TCR beta chain was counted many times. The antigen is not known. The sample comes from a study of breast tumors, draining lymph nodes, adjacent tissues. Overall study findings and caveats: Luminal-like breast cancer showed significantly higher tumor–nontumor repertoire similarity than basal-like. The lymph node origin of tumor T cells was framed as consistent with a hypothesis, not demonstrated.

The CDR3 totals 14 residues. CDR1 is LGHDT and CDR2 is YNNKEL in the germline V gene (reference sequence). V was trimmed by 1 base and J by 5 bases, leaving 12 bases between them. TCRdb processed the multiplex PCR reads anew with MiXCR; each CDR3 protein has one entry. Of 66,000 or so distinct CDR3 sequences listed, less than 45% are singletons. The chain joins TRBV3-1 to TRBJ2-7; D may be TRBD1 (6 bases). This receptor was taken from a female donor with breast cancer. Some clones in this sample may be carry-over from other donors' samples. The sample was breast tumor tissue. The CDR3: CASSQGQWDNEQYF. The CDR3 coding sequence is TGTGCCAGCAGCCAAGGACAGTGGGACAACGAGCAGTACTTC.